Listed below are T cell receptor beta chains from one sample, sequenced in a study of CD8 T cells in ankylosing spondylitis. TCRdb passed the 5' RACE reads through MiXCR, listing each CDR3 protein once. The table has some 63,000 distinct CDR3 sequences, 6% to 8% seen once. The source material was synovial fluid, either unsorted or a sorted T cell fraction (not recorded which). The receptors originated from a male donor with ankylosing spondylitis. Each CDR3 is given with its conserved first and last residue. Each record gives: J gene, V gene, clone size, CDR3 protein. Some rows have no size entry. The others give once, few or many, or a class for an expanded clone.

TRBJ2-1 | TRBV20-1 | few | CSARMAGLSYNEQFF
TRBJ2-3 | TRBV2 | many | CATALGFRDADTQYF
TRBJ2-7 | TRBV7-9 | NA | CASSLAGTPDYEQYF
TRBJ2-5 | TRBV20-1 | many | CSATRQETQYF
TRBJ1-4 | TRBV20-1 | few | CSARVPQQATNEKLFF
TRBJ2-1 | TRBV2 | NA | CASSDLTSGSNEQFF
TRBJ2-3 | TRBV11-3 | NA | CASSASGPNQADTQYF
TRBJ2-3 | TRBV7-9 | many | CASSTPGQPTDTQYF
TRBJ2-1 | TRBV9 | many | CASSVVAGPYNEQFF
TRBJ1-6 | TRBV3-1 | few | CASSQGRGSASPLHF
TRBJ2-1 | TRBV11-2 | many | CASSFGREPYNEQFF
TRBJ2-3 | TRBV5-6 | many | CASSLRLAGMTDTQYF
TRBJ1-1 | TRBV27 | many | CASSPLVRNTEAFF
TRBJ1-4 | TRBV15 | NA | CATRPTGQNEKLFF
TRBJ1-1 | TRBV12-3/TRBV12-4 | many | CASSRRDVVGTEAFF
TRBJ2-2 | TRBV20-1 | many | CSARPPGQGVTGELFF
TRBJ2-1 | TRBV6-6 | few | CASSSVTGNEQFF
TRBJ1-5 | TRBV10-3 | NA | CATGMGQEPNQPQHF
TRBJ2-5 | TRBV5-1 | many | CASRQLQGEETQYF
TRBJ2-5 | TRBV14 | NA | CASSQGGTSLTETQYF
TRBJ1-5 | TRBV28 | many | CASSLGGAWNQPQHF
TRBJ2-1 | TRBV20-1 | NA | CSAIPRLAMIDNEQFF
TRBJ1-5 | TRBV4-1 | many | CASSQEGSPNQPQHF
TRBJ2-1 | TRBV25-1 | NA | CASSEYGTSGLQQFF
TRBJ1-1 | TRBV6-1 | many | CASRVGKDTEAFF
TRBJ2-3 | TRBV20-1 | medium-sized | CSAPLAIYTDTQYF
TRBJ1-2 | TRBV28 | few | CASSPLDRNYGYTF
TRBJ2-1 | TRBV29-1 | many | CSVDSGGGEQFF
TRBJ2-5 | TRBV4-2 | few | CASSQDRSGRARETQYF
TRBJ2-7 | TRBV28 | few | CASSLYGANYEQYF
TRBJ1-2 | TRBV20-1 | many | CSATLLGTGAYGYTF
TRBJ1-5 | TRBV20-1 | few | CSAGTAWWGVSNQPQHF
TRBJ2-1 | TRBV27 | many | CASSLSGTSVSEQFF
TRBJ2-1 | TRBV19 | few | CASSMGTRIGNEQFF
TRBJ1-1 | TRBV7-8 | NA | CASSYSQLMNTEAFF
TRBJ2-7 | TRBV7-9 | few | CASSLEAGGPSEQYF
TRBJ2-7 | TRBV20-1 | many | CSARGGGEGYSVPYEQYF
TRBJ1-1 | TRBV11-3 | NA | CASSLTRDNTGGTEAFF
TRBJ1-1 | TRBV28 | many | CASSLGPLLAAFF